This T cell receptor (beta chain) was retrieved from a study of T cells in Graves' hyperthyroidism and ophthalmopathy. Template material for amplifying TCR beta CDR3 regions consisted of RNA transcripts. The HTBI primer set drove a first-round RT-PCR of the TCR CDR3. From the multiplex PCR reads, TCRdb called clonotypes with MiXCR, one entry per CDR3 protein. The sample lists around 400,000 distinct CDR3 sequences, around 25% seen once, with 73% in the top ten. Trimming pared 6 bases from V and 4 bases from J, leaving 10 bases between. This CDR3 region has 14 residues. This clonotype was counted between two and nine times.

The sample was blood. The chain carries TRBV12-3 or TRBV12-4 and TRBJ2-6; no clear D gene. The TCR was taken from a middle-aged man with Graves' hyperthyroidism. The CDR3 bases are TGTGCCAGCAGCCCACCGGAAGGGGCCAACGTCCTGACTTTC. It encodes CASSPPEGANVLTF.